This TCR beta chain was retrieved from a study of T cells in localized non-small cell lung cancer. Overall study results and limits: Uninvolved neighboring lung showed the greatest T cell clonality, exceeding tumor. The study linked higher blood T cell density to longer overall survival. Sequencing was limited to one tumor region, leaving the possibility of heterogeneity open. Adjacent lung exhibited a median of about 50 among the 100 most abundant tumor clones.

The protocol was immunoSEQ multiplex PCR, while the TCRdb copy is restricted to in-frame clones and leaves out a portion. The sample holds fewer than 850 clones, about 30% seen once. A single count supports this clone. The antigen remains unidentified. After removal of 6 bases from V and 1 base from J, the junction contained 7 bases not matched to a gene. The CDR3 covers 15 residues. Germline lookup yields CDR1 KGHSH and CDR2 LQKENI. The source is a man aged 35 to 69 with stage III lung adenocarcinoma. The chain uses TRBV18 and TRBJ2-3; 7 bases line up with TRBD1. The source material was lung tumor tissue, sampled before any cancer treatment. CDR3 amino acids: CASSRDRGRTDTQYF. Written as DNA, the CDR3 is TGTGCCAGCTCCAGGGACAGAGGACGCACAGATACGCAGTATTTT.